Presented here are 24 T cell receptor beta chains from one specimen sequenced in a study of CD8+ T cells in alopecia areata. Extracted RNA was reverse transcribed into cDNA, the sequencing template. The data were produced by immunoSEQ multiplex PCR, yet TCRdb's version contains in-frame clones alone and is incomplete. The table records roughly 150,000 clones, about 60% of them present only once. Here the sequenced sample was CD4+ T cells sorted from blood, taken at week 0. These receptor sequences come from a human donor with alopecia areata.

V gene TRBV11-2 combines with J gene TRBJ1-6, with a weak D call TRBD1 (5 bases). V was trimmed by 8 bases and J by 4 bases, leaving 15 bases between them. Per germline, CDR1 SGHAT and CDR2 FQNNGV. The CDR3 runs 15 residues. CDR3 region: CASGPRGGYNSPLHF. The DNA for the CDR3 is TGTGCCAGCGGCCCGCGCGGGGGATATAATTCACCCCTCCACTTT.

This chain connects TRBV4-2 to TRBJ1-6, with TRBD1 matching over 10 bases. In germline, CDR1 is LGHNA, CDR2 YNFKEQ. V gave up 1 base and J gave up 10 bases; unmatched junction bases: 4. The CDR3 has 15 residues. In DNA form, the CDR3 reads TGTGCCAGCAGCCAAGGGGACAGGGGCCAATCACCCCTCCACTTT. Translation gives CASSQGDRGQSPLHF.

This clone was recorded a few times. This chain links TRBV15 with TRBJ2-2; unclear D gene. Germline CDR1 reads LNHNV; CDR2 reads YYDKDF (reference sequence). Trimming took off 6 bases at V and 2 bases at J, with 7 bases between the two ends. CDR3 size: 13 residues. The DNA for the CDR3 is TGTGCCACCAGGAAGGGAAACACCGGGGAGCTGTTTTTT. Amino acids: CATRKGNTGELFF.

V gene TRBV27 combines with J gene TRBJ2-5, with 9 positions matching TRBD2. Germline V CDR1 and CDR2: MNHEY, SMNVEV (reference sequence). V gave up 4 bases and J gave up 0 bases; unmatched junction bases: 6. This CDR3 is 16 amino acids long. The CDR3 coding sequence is TGTGCCAGCAGTTCCTCCGGGACTAGCTACCAAGAGACCCAGTACTTC. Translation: CASSSSGTSYQETQYF.

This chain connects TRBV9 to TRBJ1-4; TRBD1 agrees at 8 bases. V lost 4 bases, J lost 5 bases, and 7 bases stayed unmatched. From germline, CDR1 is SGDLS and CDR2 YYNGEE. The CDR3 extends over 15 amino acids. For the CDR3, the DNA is TGTGCCAGCAGCCTTCGCGGACAGGGAAATGAAAAACTGTTTTTT. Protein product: CASSLRGQGNEKLFF.

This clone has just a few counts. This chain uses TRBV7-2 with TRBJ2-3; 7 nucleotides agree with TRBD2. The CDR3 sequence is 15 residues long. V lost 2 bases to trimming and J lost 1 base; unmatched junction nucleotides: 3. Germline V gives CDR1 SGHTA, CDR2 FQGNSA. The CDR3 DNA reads TGTGCCAGCAGCTTACCCAGCGGGGGCACAGATACGCAGTATTTT. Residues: CASSLPSGGTDTQYF.

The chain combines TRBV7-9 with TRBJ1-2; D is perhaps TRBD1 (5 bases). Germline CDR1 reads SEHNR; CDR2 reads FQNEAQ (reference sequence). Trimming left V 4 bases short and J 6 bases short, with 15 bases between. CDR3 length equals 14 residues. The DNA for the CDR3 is TGTGCCAGCAGCTGGGGCCCAGGGAGTAATGGCTACACCTTC. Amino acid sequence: CASSWGPGSNGYTF.

Here the CDR3 DNA reads TGTGCCAGCAGTTACCTAGCTCATCTAAATAATTCACCCCTCCACTTT. As protein: CASSYLAHLNNSPLHF. The gene calls are TRBV6-5 and TRBJ1-6; D unclear. The CDR3 contains 16 residues. Germline lookup yields CDR1 MNHEY and CDR2 SVGAGI. The V gene lost 2 bases and the J gene lost 5 bases, with 13 bases spanning the gap.

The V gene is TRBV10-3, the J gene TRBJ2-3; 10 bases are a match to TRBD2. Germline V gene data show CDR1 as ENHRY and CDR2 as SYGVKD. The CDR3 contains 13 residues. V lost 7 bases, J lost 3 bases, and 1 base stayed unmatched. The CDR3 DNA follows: TGTGCCATCAAAGCGGGGGGGACAGATACGCAGTATTTT. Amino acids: CAIKAGGTDTQYF.

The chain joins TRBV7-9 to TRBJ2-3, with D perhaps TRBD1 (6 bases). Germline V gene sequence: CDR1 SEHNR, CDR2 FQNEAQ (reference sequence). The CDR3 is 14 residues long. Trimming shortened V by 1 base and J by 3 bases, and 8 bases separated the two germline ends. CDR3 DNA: TGTGCCAGCAGCTTAGGACAGGCTACAGATACGCAGTATTTT. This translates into CASSLGQATDTQYF. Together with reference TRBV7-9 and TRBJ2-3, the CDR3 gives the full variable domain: DTGVSQNPRHKITKRGQNVTFRCDPISEHNRLYWYRQTLGQGPEFLTYFQNEAQLEKSRLLSDRFSAERPKGSFSTLEIQRTEQGDSAMYLCASSLGQATDTQYFGPGTRLTVL.

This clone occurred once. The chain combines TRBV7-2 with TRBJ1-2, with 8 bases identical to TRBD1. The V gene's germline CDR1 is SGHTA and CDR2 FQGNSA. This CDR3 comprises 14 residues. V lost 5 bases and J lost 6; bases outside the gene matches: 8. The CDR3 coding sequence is TGTGCCAGCAGCACCCGGACAGGGAACAATGGCTACACCTTC. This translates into CASSTRTGNNGYTF.

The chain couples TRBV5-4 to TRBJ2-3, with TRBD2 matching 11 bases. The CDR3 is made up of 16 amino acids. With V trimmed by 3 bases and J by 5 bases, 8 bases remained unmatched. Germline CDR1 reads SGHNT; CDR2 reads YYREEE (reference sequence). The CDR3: CASSSIAGGREDTQYF. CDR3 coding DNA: TGTGCCAGCAGCTCCATAGCGGGGGGGCGGGAAGATACGCAGTATTTT.

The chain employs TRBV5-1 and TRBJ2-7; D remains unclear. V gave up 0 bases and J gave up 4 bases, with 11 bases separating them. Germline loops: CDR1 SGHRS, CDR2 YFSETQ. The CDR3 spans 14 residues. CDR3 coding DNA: TGCGCCAGCAGCTTGGCCTCCGGTGGATACGAGCAGTACTTC. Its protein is CASSLASGGYEQYF.

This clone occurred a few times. CDR3 DNA sequence: TGTGCCAGCAGCTTAATGGCGGCTGGCTACACCTTC. Protein product: CASSLMAAGYTF. The chain has TRBV7-2 and TRBJ1-2; D not certain. Trimming took off 2 bases at V and 7 bases at J, with 8 bases between the two ends. From germline, CDR1 is SGHTA and CDR2 FQGNSA. The CDR3 covers 12 residues.

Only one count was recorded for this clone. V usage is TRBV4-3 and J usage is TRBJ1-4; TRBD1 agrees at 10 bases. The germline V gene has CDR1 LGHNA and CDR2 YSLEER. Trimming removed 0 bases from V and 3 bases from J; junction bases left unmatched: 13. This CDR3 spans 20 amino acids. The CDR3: CASSQDSVRDRGESNEKLFF. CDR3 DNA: TGCGCCAGCAGCCAAGATTCGGTGAGGGACAGGGGAGAATCTAATGAAAAACTGTTTTTT.

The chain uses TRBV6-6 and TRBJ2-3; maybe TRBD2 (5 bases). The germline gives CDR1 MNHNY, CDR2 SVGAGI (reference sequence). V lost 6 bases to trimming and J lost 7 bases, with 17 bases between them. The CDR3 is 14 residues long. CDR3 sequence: CASRTRGVPNTQYF. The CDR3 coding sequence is TGTGCCAGCAGGACACGGGGAGTTCCCAATACGCAGTATTTT.

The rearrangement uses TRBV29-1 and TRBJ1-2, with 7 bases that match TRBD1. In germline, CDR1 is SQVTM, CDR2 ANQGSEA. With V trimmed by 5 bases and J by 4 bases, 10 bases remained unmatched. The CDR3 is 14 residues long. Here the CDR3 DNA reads TGCAGCGTTCGAGGGGGCAGGTCTTTCTATGGCTACACCTTC. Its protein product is CSVRGGRSFYGYTF. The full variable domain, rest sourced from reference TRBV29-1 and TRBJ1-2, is SAVISQKPSRDICQRGTSLTIQCQVDSQVTMMFWYRQQPGQSLTLIATANQGSEATYESGFVIDKFPISRPNLTFSTLTVSNMSPEDSSIYLCSVRGGRSFYGYTFGSGTRLTVV.

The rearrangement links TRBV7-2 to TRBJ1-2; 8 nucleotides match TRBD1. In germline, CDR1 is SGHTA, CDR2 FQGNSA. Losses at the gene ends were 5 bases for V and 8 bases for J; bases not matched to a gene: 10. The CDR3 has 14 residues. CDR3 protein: CASSLGQGAVGYTF. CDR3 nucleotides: TGTGCCAGCAGCCTGGGGCAGGGGGCTGTAGGCTACACCTTC.

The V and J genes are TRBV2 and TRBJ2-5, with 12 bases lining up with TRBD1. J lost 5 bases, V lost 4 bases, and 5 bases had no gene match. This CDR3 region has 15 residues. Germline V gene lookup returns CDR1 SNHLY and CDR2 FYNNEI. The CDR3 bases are TGTGCCAGCAGTGCGGGACAGGGGGCATATGAGACCCAGTACTTC. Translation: CASSAGQGAYETQYF. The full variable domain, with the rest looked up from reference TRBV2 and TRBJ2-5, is EPEVTQTPSHQVTQMGQEVILRCVPISNHLYFYWYRQILGQKVEFLVSFYNNEISEKSEIFDDQFSVERPDGSNFTLKIRSTKLEDSAMYFCASSAGQGAYETQYFGPGTRLLVL.

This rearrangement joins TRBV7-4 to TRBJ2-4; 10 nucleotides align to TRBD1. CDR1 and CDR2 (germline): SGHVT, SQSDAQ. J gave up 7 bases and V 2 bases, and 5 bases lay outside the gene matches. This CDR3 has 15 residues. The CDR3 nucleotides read TGTGCCAGCAGCTTACACTCGGACAGGGGGAACATTCAGTACTTC. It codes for CASSLHSDRGNIQYF.

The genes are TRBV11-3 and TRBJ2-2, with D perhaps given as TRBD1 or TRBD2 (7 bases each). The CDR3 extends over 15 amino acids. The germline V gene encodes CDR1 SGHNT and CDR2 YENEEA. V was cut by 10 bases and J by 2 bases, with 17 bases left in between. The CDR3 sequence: CAIGEGDRNTGELFF. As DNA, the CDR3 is TGTGCCATCGGGGAGGGGGACAGAAACACCGGGGAGCTGTTTTTT.

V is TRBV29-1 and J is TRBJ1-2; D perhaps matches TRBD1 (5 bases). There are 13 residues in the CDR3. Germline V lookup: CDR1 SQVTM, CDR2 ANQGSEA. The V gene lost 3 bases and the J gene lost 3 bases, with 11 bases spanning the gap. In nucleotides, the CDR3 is TGCAGCGTTGAGGGGGGGGAAGACTATGGCTACACCTTC. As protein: CSVEGGEDYGYTF.

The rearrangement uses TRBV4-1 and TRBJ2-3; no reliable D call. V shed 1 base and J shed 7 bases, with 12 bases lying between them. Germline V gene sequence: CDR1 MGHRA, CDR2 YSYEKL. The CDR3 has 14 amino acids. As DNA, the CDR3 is TGCGCCAGCAGCCAAGTCGGCGGCACGCATACGCAGTATTTT. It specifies CASSQVGGTHTQYF.

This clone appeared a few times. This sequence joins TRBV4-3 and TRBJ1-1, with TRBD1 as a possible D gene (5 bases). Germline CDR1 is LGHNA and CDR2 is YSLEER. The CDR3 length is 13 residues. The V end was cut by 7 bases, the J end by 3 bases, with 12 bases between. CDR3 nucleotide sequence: TGCGCCAGCAAAAGGCGGGGGGACACTGAAGCTTTCTTT. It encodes CASKRRGDTEAFF.